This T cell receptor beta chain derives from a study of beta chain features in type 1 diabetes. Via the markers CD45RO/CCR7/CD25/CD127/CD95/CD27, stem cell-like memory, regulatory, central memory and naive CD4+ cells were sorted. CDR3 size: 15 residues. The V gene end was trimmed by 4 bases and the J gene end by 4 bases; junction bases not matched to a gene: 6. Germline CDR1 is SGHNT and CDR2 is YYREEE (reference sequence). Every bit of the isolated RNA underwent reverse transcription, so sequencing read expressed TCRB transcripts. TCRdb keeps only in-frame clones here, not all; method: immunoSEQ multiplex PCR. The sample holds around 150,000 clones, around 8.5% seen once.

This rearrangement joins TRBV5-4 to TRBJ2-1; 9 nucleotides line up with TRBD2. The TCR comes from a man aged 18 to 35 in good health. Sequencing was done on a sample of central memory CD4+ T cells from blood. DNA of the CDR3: TGTGCCAGCAGCCCCAGCGGGGGGAGATACAATGAGCAGTTCTTC. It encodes CASSPSGGRYNEQFF.